This T cell receptor (beta chain) is drawn from a study of cytomegalovirus exposure and HLA in healthy donors. The study, taken as a whole, reports: There were some public TCRs occurring in many donors, but most TCR sequences were rare.

Notes on this clone: Its matching antigen is unknown.

PCR amplification relied on 60 Vbeta primers (plus 13 Jbeta primers). Method: immunoSEQ multiplex PCR; TCRdb's copy keeps in-frame clones and lacks some. Reported are 150,000 or so clones; the ten largest clones contain roughly 1.3%. Germline lookup yields CDR1 SNHLY and CDR2 FYNNEI. The CDR3 is 16 amino acids. V was pared by 4 bases and J by 2 bases, with 10 bases of the junction left unmatched. This sequence joins TRBV2 and TRBJ2-5, with 7 bases lining up with TRBD1. This TCR derives from an older woman in good health and CMV-seronegative. The sequenced sample consisted of PBMCs. CDR3 sequence reads: CASSGPAGGAQETQYF. CDR3 DNA sequence: TGTGCCAGCAGTGGTCCGGCAGGGGGTGCGCAAGAGACCCAGTACTTC.